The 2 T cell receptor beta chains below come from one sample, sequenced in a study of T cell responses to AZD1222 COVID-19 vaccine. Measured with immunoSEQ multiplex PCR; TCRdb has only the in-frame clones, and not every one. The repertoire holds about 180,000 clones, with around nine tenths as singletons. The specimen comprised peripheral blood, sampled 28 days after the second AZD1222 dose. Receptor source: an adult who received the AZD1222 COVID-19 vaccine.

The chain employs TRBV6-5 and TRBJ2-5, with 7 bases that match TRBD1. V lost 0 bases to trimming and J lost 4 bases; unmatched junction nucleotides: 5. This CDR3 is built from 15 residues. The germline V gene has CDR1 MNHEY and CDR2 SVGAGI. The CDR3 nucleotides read TGTGCCAGCAGTTACTCCTCAGGGGGTGGAGAGACCCAGTACTTC. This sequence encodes CASSYSSGGGETQYF.

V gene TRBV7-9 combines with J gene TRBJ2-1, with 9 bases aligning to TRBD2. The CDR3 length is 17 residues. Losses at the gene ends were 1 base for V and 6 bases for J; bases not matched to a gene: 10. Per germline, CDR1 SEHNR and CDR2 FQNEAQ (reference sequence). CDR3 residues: CASSLGVASGESNEQFF. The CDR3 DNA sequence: TGTGCCAGCAGCTTAGGGGTGGCTAGCGGGGAGAGCAATGAGCAGTTCTTC.